This T cell receptor beta chain was retrieved from a study of T cells after yellow fever vaccination. Broader study findings: In FACS-sorted repertoires, abundant clonotypes from the bulk population could appear as contaminants. The secondary T-cell response peaked on day 5, not day 15, but was weaker. Post-booster repertoires contained most primary-vaccination clones again (about 95% CD4, about 88% CD8).

There are a few counts of this clonotype. Its target is unknown. TCR cDNA, made by 5'RACE template switching, carried an added universal primer site and UMIs. Via MiXCR, TCRdb re-called the 5' RACE reads, giving one row per CDR3 protein. The sample holds roughly 310,000 distinct CDR3 sequences, around 3.9% seen once. The sequencing used PBMCs, collected on the day of the yellow fever booster vaccination. The clonotype comes from a man younger than 35 who received the YFV17D yellow fever vaccine.

In DNA form, the CDR3 reads TGCGCCAGCAGCCAAGAAGGGACAGGTTACGAGACCCAGTACTTC. It yields the protein CASSQEGTGYETQYF. J is TRBJ2-5 and V is TRBV4-1, with 8 bases aligning to TRBD1. This CDR3 has 15 amino acids. Trimming cost V 0 bases and J 5 bases; bases outside gene matches: 5. Germline V gene data show CDR1 as MGHRA and CDR2 as YSYEKL.